This TCR beta chain was profiled in a study of cytomegalovirus exposure and HLA in healthy donors. The method was immunoSEQ multiplex PCR; TCRdb's version includes in-frame clones alone and lacks a portion of them. This sample has about 240,000 clones; approximately 83% occur once, and the top ten carry about 1.2%. CDR3 size: 12 residues. Between the trimmed V and J ends, which lost 4 bases and 7 bases, there was a span of 10 bases. Germline CDR1 reads MNHNY; CDR2 reads SVGAGI (reference sequence). General study points: The study flagged some 170 TCR beta chains as cytomegalovirus-associated.

With respect to this clone: Its target is unknown.

The sequenced sample consisted of PBMCs. This sequence originates from a woman under 40 in good health and CMV-seropositive. The genes are TRBV6-6 and TRBJ1-1, with D possibly TRBD1 on 6 matching bases. The CDR3, as DNA: TGTGCCAGCAGTTTTGGACAGTATGAAGCTTTCTTT. Amino acids: CASSFGQYEAFF.